Below, 15 T cell receptor beta chains from the same sample are listed, as sequenced in a study of regulatory dendritic cells for organ transplantation. TCRdb's copy holds only in-frame clones and misses some; the assay was immunoSEQ multiplex PCR. The sample has roughly 12,000 clones, around three quarters seen once. Allogeneic regulatory or mature dendritic cells were co-cultured for about 5 days with CFSE-labeled sorted T cells at 1:10. These receptors' antigens are unknown. Sequencing was performed on naive CD4+ T cells from blood cultured with regulatory dendritic cells. Subset in this sample: CD45RA+ naive T cells. The receptors here all came from a human donor in good health.

This clone is a singleton in its sample. The DNA of the CDR3 is TGCAGTGCCCGCGGGAAAGATACGCAGTATTTT. Amino acids: CSARGKDTQYF. The chain combines TRBV20-1 with TRBJ2-3, with a tentative D call TRBD2 (6 bases). CDR1 DFQATT and CDR2 SNEGSKA come from the germline V gene (reference sequence). V shed 6 bases and J shed 5 bases, with 9 bases lying between them. This CDR3 region has 11 residues.

V gene TRBV6-1 combines with J gene TRBJ1-1; D not certain. CDR3 length: 13 residues. The V gene lost 10 bases and the J gene lost 1 base, with 13 bases spanning the gap. The germline V gene encodes CDR1 MNHNS and CDR2 SASEGT. CDR3 sequence (DNA): TGTGCCACGTCGGTAACTTCGAACACTGAAGCTTTCTTT. Translation gives CATSVTSNTEAFF.

The chain is built from TRBV9 and TRBJ1-1; D not resolved. V lost 4 bases, J lost 2 bases, and 12 bases lay in between. Per germline, CDR1 SGDLS and CDR2 YYNGEE. The CDR3 contains 14 residues. The CDR3 sequence: CASSPRSINTEAFF. The CDR3 DNA reads TGTGCCAGCAGCCCTAGGAGCATTAACACTGAAGCTTTCTTT.

For this clone: The same CDR3 arises from other DNA sequences in this sample as well. The chain uses TRBV4-1 and TRBJ1-1, with TRBD1 matching over 7 bases. V was pared by 2 bases and J by 8 bases, with 11 bases of the junction left unmatched. Germline CDR1 is MGHRA and CDR2 is YSYEKL. This CDR3 is 15 amino acids long. CDR3 sequence (DNA): TGCGCCAGCAGCCAACTGGGGACAGAAAAGAAAGAAGCTTTCTTT. This translates into CASSQLGTEKKEAFF.

The CDR3 region is CASSDEGDWTGQLGNTIYF. The CDR3, as DNA: TGTGCCAGCAGCGACGAGGGGGATTGGACAGGCCAGCTTGGAAACACCATATATTTT. The chain has TRBV11-3 and TRBJ1-3; TRBD1 aligns across 7 bases. J lost 3 bases, V lost 5 bases, and 19 bases had no gene match. This CDR3 has 19 amino acids. Germline V gives CDR1 SGHNT, CDR2 YENEEA.

J is TRBJ2-2 and V is TRBV10-3, with D maybe TRBD2 (5 bases). The V end lost 0 bases, the J end lost 0 bases, and 8 bases lay between the germline ends. The CDR3 consists of 16 residues. CDR1 and CDR2 from the germline V gene are ENHRY and SYGVKD. The CDR3 reads CAISESGLTNTGELFF. CDR3 DNA sequence: TGTGCCATCAGTGAGTCTGGACTGACGAACACCGGGGAGCTGTTTTTT.

This clone occurred once. This chain joins TRBV19 and TRBJ1-1; D is uncertain. V lost 5 bases to trimming and J lost 11 bases, with 18 bases between them. The CDR3 is made up of 13 amino acids. In germline, CDR1 is LNHDA, CDR2 SQIVND (reference sequence). Here the CDR3 reads CASSPTRPVRAFF. DNA of the CDR3: TGTGCCAGTAGTCCCACCCGTCCCGTGCGGGCTTTCTTT.

V gene TRBV7-2 combines with J gene TRBJ2-2; D may be TRBD2 (6 bases). The CDR3 loop spans 15 amino acids. V was shortened by 5 bases and J by 0 bases, with 10 bases between the two germline ends. The germline CDR1 and CDR2 sequences are SGHTA and FQGNSA. CDR3 DNA sequence: TGTGCCAGCAGCCCACTAGCTTCGAACACCGGGGAGCTGTTTTTT. Translating gives CASSPLASNTGELFF.

Written as DNA, the CDR3 is TGTGCCAGCAGTTACACAGGGGGCGAAACTGAAGCTTTCTTT. This translates into CASSYTGGETEAFF. The V gene is TRBV6-5, the J gene TRBJ1-1; TRBD1 agrees at 9 bases. V dropped 2 bases and J dropped 5; count of bases not matched to a gene: 3. CDR3 length: 14 residues. Germline-derived CDR1 and CDR2 are MNHEY and SVGAGI.

J is TRBJ1-4 and V is TRBV18, with D unclear. Germline CDR1 is KGHSH and CDR2 is LQKENI. There are 15 residues in the CDR3. V was shortened by 3 bases and J by 8 bases, with 16 bases between the two germline ends. The chain's CDR3 is CASSPQGSRNEKLFF. The CDR3 DNA is TGTGCCAGCTCACCCCAAGGGAGCCGGAACGAAAAACTGTTTTTT.

J is TRBJ2-4 and V is TRBV19; no clear D gene. The germline CDR1 and CDR2 sequences are LNHDA and SQIVND (reference sequence). This CDR3 comprises 14 residues. V was cut by 1 base and J by 8 bases, with 12 bases left in between. The CDR3 DNA reads as TGTGCCAGTAGTATAGGGCAGGTCTCGGACATTCAGTACTTC. It specifies CASSIGQVSDIQYF.

The chain combines TRBV5-8 with TRBJ2-3, with D uncertain. This CDR3 has 12 amino acids. Deletions cut 4 bases from V and 8 bases from J, with 11 bases between. Germline V gene sequence: CDR1 SGHTS, CDR2 YDEGEE. The CDR3 sequence: CASSRTPGTQYF. The DNA for the CDR3 is TGTGCCAGCAGCCGAACCCCGGGTACGCAGTATTTT.

V is TRBV18 and J is TRBJ2-7; 7 bases map to TRBD1. The CDR3 totals 13 residues. V shed 6 bases and J 2 bases; nucleotides not matched to a gene: 4. Germline-derived CDR1 and CDR2 are KGHSH and LQKENI. The DNA for the CDR3 is TGTGCCAGCTCCGAGGGACAGACCTACGAGCAGTACTTC. Protein: CASSEGQTYEQYF.

V and J are TRBV27 and TRBJ2-3, with 14 nucleotides matching TRBD2. With 7 bases clipped from V and 0 bases from J, the junction kept 15 bases outside the gene matches. CDR3 size: 20 residues. CDR1 and CDR2 (germline): MNHEY, SMNVEV (reference sequence). The CDR3 coding sequence is TGTGCCAGCACCCCCGGGGGACTAGCGGGGGCCGCTACTAGCACAGATACGCAGTATTTT. This encodes CASTPGGLAGAATSTDTQYF.

The V call is TRBV5-1, the J call TRBJ2-3; 8 positions match TRBD1. The CDR3 totals 14 residues. Germline lookup yields CDR1 SGHRS and CDR2 YFSETQ. V shed 3 bases and J 6 bases; nucleotides not matched to a gene: 6. The CDR3 bases are TGCGCCAGCAGCTCGACAGGGGTGGGTGATACGCAGTATTTT. Translating gives CASSSTGVGDTQYF.